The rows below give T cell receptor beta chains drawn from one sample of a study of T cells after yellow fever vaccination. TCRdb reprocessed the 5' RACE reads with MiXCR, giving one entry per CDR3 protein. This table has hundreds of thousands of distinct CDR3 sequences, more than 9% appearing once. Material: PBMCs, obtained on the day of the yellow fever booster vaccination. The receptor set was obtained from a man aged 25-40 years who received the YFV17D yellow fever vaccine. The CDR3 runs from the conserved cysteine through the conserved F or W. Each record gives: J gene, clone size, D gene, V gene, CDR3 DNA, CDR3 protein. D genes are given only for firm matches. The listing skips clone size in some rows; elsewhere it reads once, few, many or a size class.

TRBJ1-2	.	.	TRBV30	TGTGCCTGGAGTGTTATGTGGGACTACACCTTC	CAWSVMWDYTF
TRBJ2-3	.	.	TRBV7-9	TGTGCCAGCAGCTTAGATCTAGCGACGAGCACAGATACGCAGTATTTT	CASSLDLATSTDTQYF
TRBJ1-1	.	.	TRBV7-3	TGTGCCAGCAGCCTACAAGGACGTAGAGACACTGAAGCTTTCTTT	CASSLQGRRDTEAFF
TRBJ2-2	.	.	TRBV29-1	TGCAGCGTCATCCAGGCTAACACCGGGGAGCTGTTTTTT	CSVIQANTGELFF
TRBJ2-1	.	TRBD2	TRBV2	TGTGCCAGCAGTGAAAGCGGGGGGCCTTACAATGAGCAGTTCTTC	CASSESGGPYNEQFF
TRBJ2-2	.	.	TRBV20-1	TGCAGTGCCGGACCTAGCACCGGGAAGCTGTTTTTT	CSAGPSTGKLFF
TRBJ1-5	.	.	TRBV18	TGTGCCAGCTCACCAGCCAGGGATCTGGGTCAGCCCCAGCATTTT	CASSPARDLGQPQHF
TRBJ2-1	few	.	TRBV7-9	TGTGCCAGCAGCTTAGAAGGAGATCTGCAGTTCTTC	CASSLEGDLQFF
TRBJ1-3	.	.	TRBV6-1	TGTGCCAGCAGGACAGGCTGGGGAAACACCATATATTTT	CASRTGWGNTIYF
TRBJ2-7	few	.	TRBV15	TGTGCCACCAGCGTGCAAGCGGGCGGAGAGCAGTACTTC	CATSVQAGGEQYF
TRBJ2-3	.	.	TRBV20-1	TGCAGTGCTAGATGGGACCGCACAGATACGCAGTATTTT	CSARWDRTDTQYF
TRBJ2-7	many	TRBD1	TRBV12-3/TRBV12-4	TGTGCCAGCAGTGGGACAGTTAACCCCTACGAGCAGTACTTC	CASSGTVNPYEQYF
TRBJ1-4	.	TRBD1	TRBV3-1	TGTGCCAGCAGCCAAGAAGGGACAGGGGGCGAAGAACTGTTTTTT	CASSQEGTGGEELFF
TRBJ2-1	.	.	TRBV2	TGTGCCAGCAGATCCCTCGCGGCGAGTGAGCAGTTCTTC	CASRSLAASEQFF
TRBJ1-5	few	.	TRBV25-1	TGTGCCAGCAGAAGAGGGCCCAATCAGCCCCAGCATTTT	CASRRGPNQPQHF
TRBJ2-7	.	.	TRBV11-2	TGTGCCAGCAGCTCGGACAGCGCTGCGGTGGGCGAGCAGTACTTC	CASSSDSAAVGEQYF
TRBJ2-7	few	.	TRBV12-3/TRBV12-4	TGTGCCAGCACCTTTGGGGGAGTCTACGAGCAGTACTTC	CASTFGGVYEQYF
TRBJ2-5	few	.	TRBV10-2	TGCGCCAGCACCCCTCCTGAGTCCCAAGAGACCCAGTACTTC	CASTPPESQETQYF
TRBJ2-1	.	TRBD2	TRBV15	TGTGCCACCAGCAGAGAAGGGGTAGGAGCGGGAAACAATGAGCAGTTCTTC	CATSREGVGAGNNEQFF
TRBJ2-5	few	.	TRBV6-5	TGTGCCAGCAGTTACTCGAAGGGACCCCAATCCCAGTACTTC	CASSYSKGPQSQYF
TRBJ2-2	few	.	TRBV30	TGTGCCTGGTCGATCACCGGGGAGCTGTTTTTT	CAWSITGELFF
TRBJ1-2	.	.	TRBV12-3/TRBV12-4	TGTGCCAGCAGTTTTATAACAGGGCCCGTTGTTGATGGCTACACCTTC	CASSFITGPVVDGYTF
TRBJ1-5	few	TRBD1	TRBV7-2	TGTGCCAGCAGGCTACAGGGGAATCAGCCCCAGCATTTT	CASRLQGNQPQHF
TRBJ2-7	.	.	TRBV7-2	TGTGCCAGCAGCTTATCTTTGGACTTCTACGAGCAGTACTTC	CASSLSLDFYEQYF
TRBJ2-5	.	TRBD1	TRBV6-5	TGTGCGGTCGGGACAGGGGTAGAGACCCAGTACTTC	CAVGTGVETQYF
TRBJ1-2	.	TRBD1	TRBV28	TGTGCCGGCGGACAGGGGGAGTATGCCTACACCTTC	CAGGQGEYAYTF
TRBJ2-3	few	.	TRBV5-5	TGTGCCAGCACTTCGTCCCCTTTAACCCTAGATACGCAGTATTTT	CASTSSPLTLDTQYF
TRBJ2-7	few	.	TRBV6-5	TGTGCCAGCAGTTCATCCGGGGGCGCGGGATACGAGCAGTACTTC	CASSSSGGAGYEQYF